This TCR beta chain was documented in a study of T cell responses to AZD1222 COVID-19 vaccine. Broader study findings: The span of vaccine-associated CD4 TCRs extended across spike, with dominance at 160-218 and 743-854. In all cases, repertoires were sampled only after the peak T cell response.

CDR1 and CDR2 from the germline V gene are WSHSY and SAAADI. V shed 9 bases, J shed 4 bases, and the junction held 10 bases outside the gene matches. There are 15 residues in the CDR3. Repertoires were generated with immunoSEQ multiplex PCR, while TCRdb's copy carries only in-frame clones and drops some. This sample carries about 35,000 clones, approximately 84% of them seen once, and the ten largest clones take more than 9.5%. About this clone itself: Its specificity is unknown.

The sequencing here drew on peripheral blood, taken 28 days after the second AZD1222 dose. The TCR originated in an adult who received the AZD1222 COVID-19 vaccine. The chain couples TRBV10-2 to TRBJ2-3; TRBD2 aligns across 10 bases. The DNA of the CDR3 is TGCGCCAGTAAGCTAGCGGGAGTTGGTGCAGATACGCAGTATTTT. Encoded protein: CASKLAGVGADTQYF.